What follows is one T cell receptor (beta chain) and its context. The CDR3 runs 13 residues. Looked up from germline, CDR1 is MNHNS and CDR2 is SASEGT. Trimming cost V 2 bases and J 2 bases, with 7 bases left between them. The sample comes from a study of cytotoxic CD8 clonotypes in ibrutinib-treated CLL. Study-level information: Responses: some 25 partial, 2 complete; after median about 68 months, roughly 15 stayed remitted, approximately twelve progressed. Averaging across samples gave roughly 250,000 productive templates and roughly 90,000 productive rearrangements.

TCRdb's table, derived via immunoSEQ multiplex PCR, lists solely in-frame clones and lacks some. The repertoire holds some 200,000 clones, with about 72% as singletons. The TCR beta libraries used approximately 2 micrograms of genomic DNA that came from cryopreserved PBMCs. This receptor was obtained from a human donor with chronic lymphocytic leukemia. Sequenced here: PBMCs, sampled after 24 months of ibrutinib treatment. V usage is TRBV6-1 and J usage is TRBJ2-7; D is unclear. This CDR3 is CASSETSPYEQYF. DNA of the CDR3: TGTGCCAGCAGTGAAACATCCCCCTACGAGCAGTACTTC.